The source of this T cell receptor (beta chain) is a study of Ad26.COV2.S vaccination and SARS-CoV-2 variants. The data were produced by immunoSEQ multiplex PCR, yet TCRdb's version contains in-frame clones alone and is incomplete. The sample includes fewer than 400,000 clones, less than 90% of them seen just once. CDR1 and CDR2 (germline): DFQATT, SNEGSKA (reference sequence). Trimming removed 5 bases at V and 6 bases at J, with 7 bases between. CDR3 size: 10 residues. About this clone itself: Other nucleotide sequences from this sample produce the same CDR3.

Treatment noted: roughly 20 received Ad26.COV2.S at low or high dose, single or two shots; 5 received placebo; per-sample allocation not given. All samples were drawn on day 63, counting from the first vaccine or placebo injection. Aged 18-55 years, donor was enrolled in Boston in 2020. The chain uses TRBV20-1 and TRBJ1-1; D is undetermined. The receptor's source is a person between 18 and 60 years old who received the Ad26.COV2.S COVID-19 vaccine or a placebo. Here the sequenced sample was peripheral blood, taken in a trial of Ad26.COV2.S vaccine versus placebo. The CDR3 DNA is TGCAGTGCTTCTCTGGCTGAAGCTTTCTTT. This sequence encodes CSASLAEAFF.